This TCR beta chain is from a study of blood T cells in healthy people across ages. This clonotype was counted only a few times. The use of a sample-barcoded 5' primer and a J-beta primer mix characterized a second PCR of roughly 7 to 12 cycles. A single record per CDR3 protein comes from TCRdb applying MiXCR to the 5' RACE reads. The repertoire holds 1 million to 1.2 million distinct CDR3 sequences, with 30% to 40% as singletons. The clonotype originates from a man younger than 35 in good health. Sequenced: blood.

DNA for the CDR3: TGTGCCAGCAGCTCCGCCTTCCTCAATGAGCAGTTCTTC. Its translation is CASSSAFLNEQFF. V and J are TRBV7-9 and TRBJ2-1, with D uncertain. Trimming cost V 4 bases and J 6 bases, with 10 bases left between them. CDR1 SEHNR and CDR2 FQNEAQ come from the germline V gene (reference sequence). The CDR3 contains 13 residues.